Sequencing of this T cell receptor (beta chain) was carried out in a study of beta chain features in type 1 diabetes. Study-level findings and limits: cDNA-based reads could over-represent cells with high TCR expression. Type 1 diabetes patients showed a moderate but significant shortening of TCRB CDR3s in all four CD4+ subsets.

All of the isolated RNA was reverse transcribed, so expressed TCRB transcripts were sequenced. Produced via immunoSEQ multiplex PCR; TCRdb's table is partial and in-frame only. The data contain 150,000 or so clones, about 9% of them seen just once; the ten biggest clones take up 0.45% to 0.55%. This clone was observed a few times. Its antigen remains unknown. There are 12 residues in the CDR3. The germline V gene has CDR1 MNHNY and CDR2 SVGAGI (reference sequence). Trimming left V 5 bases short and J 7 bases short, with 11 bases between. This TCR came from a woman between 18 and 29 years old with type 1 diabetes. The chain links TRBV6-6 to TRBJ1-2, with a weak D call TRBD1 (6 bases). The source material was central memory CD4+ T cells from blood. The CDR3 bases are TGTGCCAGCAGTACCAACAGGGTTGGCTACACCTTC. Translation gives CASSTNRVGYTF.